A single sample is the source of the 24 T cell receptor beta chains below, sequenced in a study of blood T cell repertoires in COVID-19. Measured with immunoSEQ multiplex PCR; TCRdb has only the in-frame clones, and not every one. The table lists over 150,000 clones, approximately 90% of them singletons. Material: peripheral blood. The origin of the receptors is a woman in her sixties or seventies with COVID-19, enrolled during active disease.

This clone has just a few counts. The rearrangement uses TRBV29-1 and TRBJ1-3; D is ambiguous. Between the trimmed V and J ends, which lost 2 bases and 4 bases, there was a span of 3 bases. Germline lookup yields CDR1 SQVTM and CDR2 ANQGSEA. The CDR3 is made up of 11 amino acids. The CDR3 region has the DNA TGCAGCGTTGAAAGCGGAAACACCATATATTTT. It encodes CSVESGNTIYF. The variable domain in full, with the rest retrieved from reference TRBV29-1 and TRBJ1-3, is SAVISQKPSRDICQRGTSLTIQCQVDSQVTMMFWYRQQPGQSLTLIATANQGSEATYESGFVIDKFPISRPNLTFSTLTVSNMSPEDSSIYLCSVESGNTIYFGEGSWLTVV.

DNA for the CDR3: TGCGCCAGCAGCTTGGATCTTGATCAGCCCCAGCATTTT. Translation gives CASSLDLDQPQHF. The rearrangement uses TRBV5-1 and TRBJ1-5, with D hard to call. The CDR3 has 13 residues. Trimming took 0 bases from V and 5 from J, leaving 6 bases between them. CDR1 and CDR2 from the germline V gene are SGHRS and YFSETQ. Full variable domain (outside the CDR3, taken from reference TRBV5-1 and TRBJ1-5): KAGVTQTPRYLIKTRGQQVTLSCSPISGHRSVSWYQQTPGQGLQFLFEYFSETQRNKGNFPGRFSGRQFSNSRSEMNVSTLELGDSALYLCASSLDLDQPQHFGDGTRLSIL.

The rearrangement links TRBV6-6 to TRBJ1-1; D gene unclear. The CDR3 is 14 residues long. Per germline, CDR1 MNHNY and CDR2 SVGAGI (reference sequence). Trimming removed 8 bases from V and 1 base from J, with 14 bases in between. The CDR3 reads CASAPRIPNTEAFF. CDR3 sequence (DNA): TGTGCCAGCGCCCCCAGGATCCCGAACACTGAAGCTTTCTTT.

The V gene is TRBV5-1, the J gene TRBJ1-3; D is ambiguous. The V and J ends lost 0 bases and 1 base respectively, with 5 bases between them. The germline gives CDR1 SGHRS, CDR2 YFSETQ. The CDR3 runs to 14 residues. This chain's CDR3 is CASSLDRSGNTIYF. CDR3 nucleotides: TGCGCCAGCAGCTTGGACAGATCTGGAAACACCATATATTTT.

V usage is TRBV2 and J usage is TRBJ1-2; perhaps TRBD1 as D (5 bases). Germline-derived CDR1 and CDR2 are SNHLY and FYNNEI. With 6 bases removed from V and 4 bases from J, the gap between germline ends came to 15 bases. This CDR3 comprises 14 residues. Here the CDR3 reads CASSLRKGSYGYTF. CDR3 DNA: TGTGCCAGCAGCCTAAGGAAGGGGTCCTATGGCTACACCTTC.

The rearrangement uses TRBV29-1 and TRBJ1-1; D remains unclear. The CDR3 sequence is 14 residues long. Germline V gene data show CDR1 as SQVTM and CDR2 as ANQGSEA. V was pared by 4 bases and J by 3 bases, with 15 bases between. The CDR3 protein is CSVALRSVYTEAFF. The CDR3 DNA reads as TGCAGCGTTGCCCTGAGGTCTGTCTACACTGAAGCTTTCTTT.

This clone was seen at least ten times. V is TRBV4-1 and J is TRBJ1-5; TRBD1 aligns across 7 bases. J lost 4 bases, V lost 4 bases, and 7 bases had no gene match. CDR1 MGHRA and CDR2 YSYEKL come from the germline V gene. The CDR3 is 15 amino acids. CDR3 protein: CASSPTGTVNQPQHF. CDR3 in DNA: TGCGCCAGCAGCCCAACCGGGACAGTGAATCAGCCCCAGCATTTT.

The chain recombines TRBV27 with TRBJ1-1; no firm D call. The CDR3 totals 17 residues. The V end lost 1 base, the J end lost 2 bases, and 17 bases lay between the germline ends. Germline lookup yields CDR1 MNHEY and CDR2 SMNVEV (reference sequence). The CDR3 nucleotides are TGTGCCAGCAGTTTATACAGCCCTAAAAGAAGTAACACTGAAGCTTTCTTT. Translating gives CASSLYSPKRSNTEAFF.

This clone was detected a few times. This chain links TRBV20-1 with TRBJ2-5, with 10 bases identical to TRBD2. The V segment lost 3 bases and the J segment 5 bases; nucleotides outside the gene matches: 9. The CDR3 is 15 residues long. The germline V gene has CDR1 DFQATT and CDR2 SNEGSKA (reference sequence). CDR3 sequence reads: CSASDLAGAQETQYF. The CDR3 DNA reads TGCAGTGCTAGTGACCTAGCGGGAGCTCAGGAGACCCAGTACTTC.

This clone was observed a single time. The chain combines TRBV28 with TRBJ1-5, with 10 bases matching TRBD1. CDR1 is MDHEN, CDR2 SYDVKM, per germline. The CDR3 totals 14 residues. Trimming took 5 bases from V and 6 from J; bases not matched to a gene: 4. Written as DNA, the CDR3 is TGTGCCAGCAGTCCGACAGGGGGCTTTCAGCCCCAGCATTTT. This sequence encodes CASSPTGGFQPQHF.

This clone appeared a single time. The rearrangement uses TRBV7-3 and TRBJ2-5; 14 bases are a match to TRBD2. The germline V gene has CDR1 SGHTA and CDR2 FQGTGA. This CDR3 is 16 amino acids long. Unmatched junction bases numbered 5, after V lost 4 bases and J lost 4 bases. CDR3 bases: TGTGCCAGCAGCTCGGGACTAGCGGGAGTTGCAGAGACCCAGTACTTC. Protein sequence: CASSSGLAGVAETQYF.

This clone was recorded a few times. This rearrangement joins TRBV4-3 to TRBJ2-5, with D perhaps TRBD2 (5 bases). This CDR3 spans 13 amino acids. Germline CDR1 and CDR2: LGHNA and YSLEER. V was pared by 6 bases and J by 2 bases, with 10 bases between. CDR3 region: CASSRTRQETQYF. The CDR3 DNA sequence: TGCGCCAGCAGTCGTACTAGGCAAGAGACCCAGTACTTC.

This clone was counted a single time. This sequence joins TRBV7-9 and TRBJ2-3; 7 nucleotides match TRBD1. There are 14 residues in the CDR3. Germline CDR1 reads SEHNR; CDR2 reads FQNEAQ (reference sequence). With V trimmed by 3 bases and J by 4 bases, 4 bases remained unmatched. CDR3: CASSFLTGPDTQYF. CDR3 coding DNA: TGTGCCAGCAGCTTCCTGACAGGGCCAGATACGCAGTATTTT.

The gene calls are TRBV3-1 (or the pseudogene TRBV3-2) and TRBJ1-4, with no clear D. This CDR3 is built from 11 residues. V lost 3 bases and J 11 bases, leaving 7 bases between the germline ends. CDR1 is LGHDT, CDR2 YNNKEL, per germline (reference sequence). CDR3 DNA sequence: TGTGCCAGCAGCCAGTTTGGCAAACTGTTTTTT. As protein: CASSQFGKLFF.

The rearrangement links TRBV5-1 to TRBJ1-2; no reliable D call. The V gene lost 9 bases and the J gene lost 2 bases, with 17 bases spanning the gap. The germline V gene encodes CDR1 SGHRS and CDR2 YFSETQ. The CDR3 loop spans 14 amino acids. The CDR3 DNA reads TGCGCCACATTCCCAACGGGAGACAACTATGGCTACACCTTC. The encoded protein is CATFPTGDNYGYTF.

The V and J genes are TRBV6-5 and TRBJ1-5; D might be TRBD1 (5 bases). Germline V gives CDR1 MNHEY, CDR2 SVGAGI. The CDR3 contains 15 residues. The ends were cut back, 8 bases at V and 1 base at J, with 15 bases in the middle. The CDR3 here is CASHRVRGSNQPQHF. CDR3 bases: TGTGCCAGCCACCGAGTCCGGGGGAGCAATCAGCCCCAGCATTTT.

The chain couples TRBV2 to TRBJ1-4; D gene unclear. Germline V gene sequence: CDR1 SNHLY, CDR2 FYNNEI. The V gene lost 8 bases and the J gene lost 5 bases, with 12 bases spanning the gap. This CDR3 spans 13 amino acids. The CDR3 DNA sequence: TGTGCCAGCTCGAGGGCGAAAAATGAAAAACTGTTTTTT. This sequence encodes CASSRAKNEKLFF.

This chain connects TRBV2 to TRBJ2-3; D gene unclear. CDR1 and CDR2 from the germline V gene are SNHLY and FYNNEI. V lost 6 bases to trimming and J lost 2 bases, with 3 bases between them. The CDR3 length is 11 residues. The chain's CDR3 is CASSNTDTQYF. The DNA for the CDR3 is TGTGCCAGCAGCAACACAGATACGCAGTATTTT.

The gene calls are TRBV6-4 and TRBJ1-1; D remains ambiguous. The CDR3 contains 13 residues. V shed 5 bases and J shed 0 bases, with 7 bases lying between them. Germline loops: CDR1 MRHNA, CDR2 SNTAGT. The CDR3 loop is CASSYNMNTEAFF. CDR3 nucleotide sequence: TGTGCCAGCAGTTACAACATGAACACTGAAGCTTTCTTT.

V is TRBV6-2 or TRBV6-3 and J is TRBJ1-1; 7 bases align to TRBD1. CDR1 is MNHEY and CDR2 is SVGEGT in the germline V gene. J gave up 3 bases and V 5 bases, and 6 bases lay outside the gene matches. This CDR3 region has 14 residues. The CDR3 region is CASSTPQGHTEAFF. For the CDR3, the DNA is TGTGCCAGCAGTACGCCACAGGGGCACACTGAAGCTTTCTTT.

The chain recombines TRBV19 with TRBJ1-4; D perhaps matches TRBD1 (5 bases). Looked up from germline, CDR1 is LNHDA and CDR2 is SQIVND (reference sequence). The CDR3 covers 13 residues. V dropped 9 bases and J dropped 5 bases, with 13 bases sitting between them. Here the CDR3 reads CASTATANEKLFF. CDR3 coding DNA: TGTGCCAGCACCGCGACAGCGAATGAAAAACTGTTTTTT.

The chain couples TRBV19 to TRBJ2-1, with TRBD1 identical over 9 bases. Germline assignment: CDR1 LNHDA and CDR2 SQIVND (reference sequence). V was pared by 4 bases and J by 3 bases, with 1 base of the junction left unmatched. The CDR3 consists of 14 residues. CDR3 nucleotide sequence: TGTGCCAGTAGTAGACAGGGGGACTACAATGAGCAGTTCTTC. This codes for CASSRQGDYNEQFF.

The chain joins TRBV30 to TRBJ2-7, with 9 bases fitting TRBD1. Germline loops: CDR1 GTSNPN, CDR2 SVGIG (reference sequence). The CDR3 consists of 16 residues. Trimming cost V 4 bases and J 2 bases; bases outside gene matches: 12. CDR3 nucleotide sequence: TGTGCCTGGACACATTCCGGGACAGGGATTCCCTACGAGCAGTACTTC. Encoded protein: CAWTHSGTGIPYEQYF.

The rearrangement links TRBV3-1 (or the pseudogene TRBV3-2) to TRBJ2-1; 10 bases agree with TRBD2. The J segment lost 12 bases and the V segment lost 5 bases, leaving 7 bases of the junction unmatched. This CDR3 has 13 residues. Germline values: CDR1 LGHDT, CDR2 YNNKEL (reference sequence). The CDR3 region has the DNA TGTGCCAGCAGCTATGGGGCTAGCGGGGGGCAGTTCTTC. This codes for CASSYGASGGQFF.